The TCR beta chain described here comes from a study of CD8+ T cells in alopecia areata. Across the whole study: In an open-label trial, patients got 5 to 10 mg tofacitinib twice daily.

Study-wide results and caveats: Elevated clonality characterized lesional scalp relative to normal scalp, particularly in alopecia totalis/universalis.

Worth noting for this clone: What it binds is not known.

The V and J ends lost 4 bases and 0 bases respectively, with 28 bases between them. The CDR3 consists of 21 residues. Germline V CDR1 and CDR2: SGHRS, YFSETQ. RNA extraction and reverse transcription yielded cDNA as sequencing template. Repertoires were generated with immunoSEQ multiplex PCR, while TCRdb's copy carries only in-frame clones and drops some. The profile shows 69,000 or so clones, approximately 60% of them singletons. The receptor's source is a human donor with alopecia areata. This sample comprised CD8+ T cells sorted from blood, obtained at week 0. The V gene is TRBV5-1, the J gene TRBJ2-2; TRBD2 might be the D (6 bases). Here the CDR3 reads CASSPHSTPLNSGSNTGELFF. The CDR3 DNA sequence: TGCGCCAGCAGCCCCCATTCCACACCACTTAATAGCGGCTCGAACACCGGGGAGCTGTTTTTT.